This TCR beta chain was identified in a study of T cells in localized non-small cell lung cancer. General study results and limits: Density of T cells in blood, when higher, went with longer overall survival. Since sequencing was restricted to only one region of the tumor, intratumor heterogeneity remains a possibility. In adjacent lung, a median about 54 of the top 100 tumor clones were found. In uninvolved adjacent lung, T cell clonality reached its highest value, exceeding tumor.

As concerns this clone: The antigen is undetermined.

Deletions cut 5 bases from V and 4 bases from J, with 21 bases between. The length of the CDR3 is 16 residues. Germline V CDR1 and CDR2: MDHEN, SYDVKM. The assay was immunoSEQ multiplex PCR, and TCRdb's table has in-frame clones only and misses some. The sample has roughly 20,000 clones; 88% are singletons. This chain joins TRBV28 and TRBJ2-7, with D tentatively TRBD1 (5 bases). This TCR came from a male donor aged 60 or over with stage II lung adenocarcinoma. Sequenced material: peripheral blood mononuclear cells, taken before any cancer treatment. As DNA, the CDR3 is TGTGCCAGCAGTGCGCTCGACAGCCAGGGTGGGTACGAGCAGTACTTC. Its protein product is CASSALDSQGGYEQYF.